The TCR beta chain described here comes from a study of CXCR3-negative and CXCR3-positive naive CD8 T cells. For the study at large: Per-library TRB read counts averaged about 1.5 +/- 0.3 million, adding up to about 140 million in total.

Through 5' RACE with UMI labels, the TRB cDNA libraries were prepared. From the 5' RACE reads, TCRdb lists one entry per CDR3 protein and no DNA. The sample has about 140,000 distinct CDR3 sequences, and its top ten clones hold 0.4% to 0.45%. Germline V lookup: CDR1 MDHEN, CDR2 SYDVKM. CDR3 size: 15 residues. Cells classed as naive CD8+ T cells were CD45RO-CCR7+CD27+CD95-. Study conclusions and caveats: Fresh PBMCs went into most assays, and CXCR3 expression partly declined after cryopreservation. Naive subsets were similarly diverse, while memory CD8+ repertoires were much less diverse. Compared with CXCR3-negative naive cells, CXCR3-positive naive cells showed more hydrophobic TRB CDR3s.

For this clonotype: The antigen remains undetermined.

The TCR originated in a human donor in good health. Some clones in this sample may be carry-over from other donors' samples. The rearrangement joins TRBV28 to TRBJ2-7; TCRdb's D gene call, TRBD2, goes unchecked for lack of DNA. Sequenced input: naive CXCR3+ CD8+ T cells from blood. Subset given: CD45RO-CCR7+CD27+CD95- naive CD8+ T cells expressing CXCR3 (TNR3+). The CDR3 reads CASSYGTSGRNEQYF.